The 12 T cell receptor beta chains below all came from one sample that was sequenced in a study of early T cells in non-severe SARS-CoV-2 infection. TCRdb processed the 5' RACE reads anew with MiXCR; each CDR3 protein has one entry. The table has 45,000 to 60,000 distinct CDR3 sequences, more than 7.5% seen once; the top ten hold under 3.5%. Specimen: whole blood. The receptors derive from an adult who was a healthcare worker with PCR-confirmed SARS-CoV-2 infection or an uninfected control (not recorded which).

This clonotype was picked up a small number of times. The chain couples TRBV28 to TRBJ2-7; possibly TRBD1 for D (6 bases). CDR1 is MDHEN and CDR2 is SYDVKM in the germline V gene. This CDR3 spans 15 amino acids. V lost 4 bases, J lost 3 bases, and 16 bases lay in between. CDR3 bases: TGTGCCAGCAGTTCCCACCCGAGGGACATCTACGAGCAGTACTTC. As protein: CASSSHPRDIYEQYF.

The V and J genes are TRBV9 and TRBJ2-3; possibly TRBD2 for D (5 bases). V was shortened by 3 bases and J by 6 bases, with 8 bases between the two germline ends. CDR1 is SGDLS, CDR2 YYNGEE, per germline. The CDR3 contains 12 residues. The CDR3 is CASSASGDTQYF. CDR3 nucleotides: TGTGCCAGCAGCGCCTCGGGGGATACGCAGTATTTT.

This clonotype was seen at least ten times. The rearrangement links TRBV6-1 to TRBJ2-2; perhaps TRBD2 as D (6 bases). Trimming stripped 3 bases from V and 7 bases from J, with 15 bases between. The CDR3 is made up of 15 amino acids. Germline CDR1 and CDR2: MNHNS and SASEGT. CDR3 amino acids: CASSELAGGNGELFF. The CDR3 DNA follows: TGTGCCAGCAGTGAGCTGGCCGGCGGGAACGGGGAGCTGTTTTTT.

The chain employs TRBV9 and TRBJ2-7, with D perhaps TRBD1 or TRBD2 (6 bases each). The V gene lost 3 bases and the J gene lost 3 bases, with 19 bases spanning the gap. The CDR3 has 16 residues. CDR1 is SGDLS, CDR2 YYNGEE, per germline. In nucleotides, the CDR3 is TGTGCCAGCAGCGAGGGGGGACAAGCTAGCGTCTACGAGCAGTACTTC. Residues: CASSEGGQASVYEQYF.

The chain combines TRBV4-1 with TRBJ2-5, with D perhaps TRBD2 (5 bases). CDR1 and CDR2 from the germline V gene are MGHRA and YSYEKL. V shed 4 bases and J shed 4 bases, with 19 bases lying between them. This CDR3 contains 16 residues. In DNA form, the CDR3 reads TGCGCCAGCAGCCCCGTAGGGAGTTACTACGGAGAGACCCAGTACTTC. Translating it yields CASSPVGSYYGETQYF.

This clonotype showed up many times. No DNA is shown, since the ends of the CDR3 on it are uncertain; the CDR3 is the one TCRdb lists. The V and J genes are TRBV7-3 and TRBJ2-2; TRBD1, the D gene given by the table, was not confirmed from the DNA. CDR1 is SGHTA and CDR2 is FQGTGA in the germline V gene. The CDR3 spans 17 residues, counting both ends. The chain's CDR3 is CASSPVGQGAYTGELFF.

This clonotype was counted ten times or more. The chain combines TRBV14 with TRBJ2-2; TRBD1 matches at 8 bases. This CDR3 is 17 amino acids long. Germline V gives CDR1 SGHDN, CDR2 FVKESK. The V gene end was trimmed by 3 bases and the J gene end by 3 bases; junction bases not matched to a gene: 9. The CDR3 coding sequence is TGTGCCAGCAGCCACGGTCCCGGGACAGGAGACACCGGGGAGCTGTTTTTT. Translation: CASSHGPGTGDTGELFF. The entire variable domain, with the rest obtained from reference TRBV14 and TRBJ2-2, is as follows: EAGVTQFPSHSVIEKGQTVTLRCDPISGHDNLYWYRRVMGKEIKFLLHFVKESKQDESGMPNNRFLAERTGGTYSTLKVQPAELEDSGVYFCASSHGPGTGDTGELFFGEGSRLTVL.

V usage is TRBV6-6 and J usage is TRBJ2-7; D is ambiguous. Germline V CDR1 and CDR2: MNHNY, SVGAGI (reference sequence). This CDR3 spans 14 amino acids. V was cut by 2 bases and J by 2 bases, with 10 bases left in between. The DNA of the CDR3 is TGTGCCAGCAGTTACGGCGGCTTACCCTACGAGCAGTACTTC. Translating gives CASSYGGLPYEQYF.

This clonotype has just a few counts. No DNA is shown, since the ends of the CDR3 on it are uncertain; the CDR3 is the one TCRdb lists. The rearrangement links TRBV10-2 to TRBJ2-2; the table names TRBD2, a call not compared with the DNA. CDR1 WSHSY and CDR2 SAAADI come from the germline V gene. The CDR3 numbers 15 amino acids, ends counted. CDR3 sequence: CASAWRERTPGSCFF.

Ten or more counts support this clonotype. This chain connects TRBV28 to TRBJ1-5, with 10 nucleotides matching TRBD1. The CDR3 length is 17 residues. V trimming: 3 bases; J trimming: 3 bases; junction bases outside the gene matches: 8. The germline V gene encodes CDR1 MDHEN and CDR2 SYDVKM. The CDR3 nucleotides are TGTGCCAGCAGTTTGCCCAGGGACAGGGGATACAATCAGCCCCAGCATTTT. The encoded protein is CASSLPRDRGYNQPQHF.

This clonotype was observed a few times. This CDR3 reads CSASPQVGKNIQYF. CDR3 in DNA: TGCAGTGCGTCCCCACAGGTTGGCAAAAACATTCAGTACTTC. V and J are TRBV20-1 and TRBJ2-4; maybe TRBD1 (5 bases). Germline CDR1 reads DFQATT; CDR2 reads SNEGSKA (reference sequence). V was cut by 6 bases and J by 3 bases, with 15 bases left in between. This CDR3 contains 14 residues.

In this sample, this clonotype turned up many times. The V and J genes are TRBV18 and TRBJ1-2; the D gene is possibly TRBD1 (6 bases). The germline V gene encodes CDR1 KGHSH and CDR2 LQKENI. The CDR3 sequence is 17 residues long. Trimming shortened V by 2 bases and J by 0 bases, and 16 bases separated the two germline ends. The CDR3 DNA sequence: TGTGCCAGCTCACCAATAGCTCTCAGGGGAGCTAACTATGGCTACACCTTC. Protein: CASSPIALRGANYGYTF.